These T cell receptor beta chains were read from a single sample in a study of memory CD4+ T cells and cytomegalovirus serostatus. Sequenced by immunoSEQ multiplex PCR; TCRdb stores in-frame clones only, minus some. Of tens of thousands of clones in the sample, less than 80% were seen once. Sequenced input: memory CD4+ T cells from blood. The origin of the receptors is an adult in good health and CMV-seronegative. Each CDR3 is given with its conserved first and last residue. The D gene is left open where the match is weak. The size of a clone is reported for some rows only, either as once, few or many, or as a class for expanded clones.

clone_size v_call d_call cdr3_aa
NA TRBV6-6 TRBD2 CASSQTSGSSYEQYF
NA TRBV29-1 NA CSVATPTTGGYEQYF
NA TRBV7-9 NA CASSLAKYRGKLFF
NA TRBV5-1 NA CASSTTIGGQQETQYF
NA TRBV27 NA CASGASSGNTIYF
NA TRBV18 NA CASSPRQGVYEQYF
once TRBV10-3 NA CAPIGVIEQFF
once TRBV18 NA CASSPARANTEAFF
NA TRBV5-5 NA CASSLTGSSGNTIYF
few TRBV18 NA CASSPLGDRRQPQHF
few TRBV4-2 TRBD2 CASSTSGGTGELFF
NA TRBV5-6 TRBD2 CASRGLANTGELFF
once TRBV11-2 NA CASSLVRLGGLNYGYTF
NA TRBV6-5 NA CASRTDGRYEQYF
NA TRBV6-4 NA CASSELGGSIGNEQFF
once TRBV4-3 NA CASSQEKVGVYEQYF
NA TRBV19 NA CASSTGQINYGYTF
once TRBV6-1 NA CASSSNYGYTF
few TRBV19 NA CASGYGELFF
NA TRBV15 TRBD1 CATTFDRAGNTIYF
NA TRBV11-2 TRBD1 CASSSRTGTHNSPLHF
NA TRBV7-2 TRBD2 CASSFSPRTSGTDEQFF
NA TRBV19 TRBD1 CASSVQGYETQYF
NA TRBV28 NA CASSLSDVYNEQFF